The following is a T cell receptor (beta chain) sequence with its context. This CDR3 is 15 amino acids long. V lost 2 bases to trimming and J lost 1 base, with 9 bases between them. Germline CDR1 and CDR2: MNHEY and SVGEGT. A NOSPECS grade of at least 4, a Clinical Activity Score of at least 3 and duration under 3 months were recorded in ophthalmopathy patients. Exclusion followed for patients with uncontrolled infection, other autoimmune disease, pregnancy or lactation. This entry comes from a study of T cells in Graves' hyperthyroidism and ophthalmopathy. RNA transcripts yielded amplified TCR beta CDR3 regions. Carried out on the TCR CDR3, a first-round RT-PCR used the HTBI primer set. TCRdb fed the multiplex PCR reads into MiXCR, producing one record per CDR3 protein. The sample has 530,000 or so distinct CDR3 sequences; 24% are singletons.

This clonotype originated in a woman aged 25-40 years with Graves' ophthalmopathy. Material for sequencing was blood. The rearrangement uses TRBV6-2 or TRBV6-3 and TRBJ1-5, with a tentative D call TRBD1 (5 bases). CDR3 bases: TGTGCCAGCAGTTACGACGGACAAAGCAATCAGCCCCAGCATTTT. Its translation: CASSYDGQSNQPQHF.